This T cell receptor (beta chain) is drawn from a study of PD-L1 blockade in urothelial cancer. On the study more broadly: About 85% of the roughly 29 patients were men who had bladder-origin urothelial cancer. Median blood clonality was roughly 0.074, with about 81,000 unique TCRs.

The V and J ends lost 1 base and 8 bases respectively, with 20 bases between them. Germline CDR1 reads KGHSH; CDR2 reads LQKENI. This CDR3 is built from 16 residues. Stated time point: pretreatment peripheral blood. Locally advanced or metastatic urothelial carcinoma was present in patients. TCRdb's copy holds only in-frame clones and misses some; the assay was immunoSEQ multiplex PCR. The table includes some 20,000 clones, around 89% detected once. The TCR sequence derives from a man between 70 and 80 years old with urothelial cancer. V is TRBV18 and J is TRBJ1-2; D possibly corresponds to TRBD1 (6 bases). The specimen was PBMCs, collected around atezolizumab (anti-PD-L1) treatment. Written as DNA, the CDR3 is TGTGCCAGCTCACCACTAACGGTCCCAGACCAGGGGGGCTACACCTTC. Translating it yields CASSPLTVPDQGGYTF.